These 13 T cell receptor beta chains originate from one sample sequenced in a study of T cells in Graves' hyperthyroidism and ophthalmopathy. RNA transcripts provided the source from which TCR beta CDR3 regions were amplified. The HTBI set primed first-round TCR CDR3 RT-PCR. TCRdb re-analysed the multiplex PCR reads in MiXCR, keeping a single row per CDR3 protein. The sample has under 400,000 distinct CDR3 sequences; roughly 18% are singletons. The sequenced sample consisted of blood. The receptors were gathered from a woman aged 45-65 years with Graves' hyperthyroidism.

This clonotype was detected a few times. The chain joins TRBV2 to TRBJ2-1; perhaps TRBD2 as D (6 bases). V shed 3 bases and J shed 3 bases, with 15 bases lying between them. The CDR3 covers 16 residues. Germline CDR1 and CDR2: SNHLY and FYNNEI. CDR3 coding DNA: TGTGCCAGCAGTGATTTGCGGGGACGGGACTACAATGAGCAGTTCTTC. Translation: CASSDLRGRDYNEQFF.

This clonotype showed up many times. The chain links TRBV6-1 to TRBJ1-1; possible D gene TRBD1, 6 bases. CDR1 and CDR2 from the germline V gene are MNHNS and SASEGT. V lost 4 bases to trimming and J lost 5 bases, with 14 bases between them. This CDR3 contains 14 residues. The CDR3 region is CASSGTEGRTEAFF. CDR3 DNA sequence: TGTGCCAGCAGTGGGACAGAGGGGCGGACTGAAGCTTTCTTT.

This clonotype appeared a few times. This chain joins TRBV7-8 and TRBJ2-1; unclear D gene. This CDR3 comprises 17 residues. The V end lost 2 bases, the J end lost 2 bases, and 16 bases lay between the germline ends. Germline V gives CDR1 SGHVS, CDR2 FQNEAQ. The chain's CDR3 is CASSLRYRAQTYNEQFF. CDR3 nucleotide sequence: TGTGCCAGCAGCTTACGATATCGAGCGCAGACCTACAATGAGCAGTTCTTC.

This rearrangement joins TRBV6-1 to TRBJ1-2, with 7 nucleotides matching TRBD1. Germline trimming cut 4 bases from V and 3 bases from J; bases unmatched to any gene: 2. The length of the CDR3 is 13 residues. Germline V CDR1 and CDR2: MNHNS, SASEGT. CDR3 loop: CASSAGTDYGYTF. The CDR3, as DNA: TGTGCCAGCAGTGCTGGGACAGACTATGGCTACACCTTC.

The V and J genes are TRBV12-3 or TRBV12-4 and TRBJ1-5; 7 bases align to TRBD1. The CDR3 length is 15 residues. Trimming removed 4 bases from V and 3 bases from J; junction bases left unmatched: 6. This CDR3 reads CASSSRTGYNQPQHF. CDR3 sequence (DNA): TGTGCCAGCAGTTCCAGGACAGGTTACAATCAGCCCCAGCATTTT.

This clonotype was picked up a small number of times. The CDR3 DNA follows: TGTGCCAGTAGTGCGACCTGGAGCACTGAAGCTTTCTTT. Translation: CASSATWSTEAFF. The rearrangement links TRBV19 to TRBJ1-1; no clear D gene. This CDR3 has 13 residues. V was pared by 5 bases and J by 4 bases, with 11 bases between. The germline V gene has CDR1 LNHDA and CDR2 SQIVND (reference sequence).

A few counts support this clonotype. The chain joins TRBV7-9 to TRBJ2-5; 8 bases agree with TRBD2. The trim removed 3 bases at V and 3 bases at J, leaving 9 bases unmatched. Germline V CDR1 and CDR2: SEHNR, FQNEAQ (reference sequence). The CDR3 is 16 residues long. The CDR3 here is CASSFVAGTGEETQYF. CDR3 sequence (DNA): TGTGCCAGCAGCTTTGTAGCGGGAACGGGGGAAGAGACCCAGTACTTC.

This chain links TRBV9 with TRBJ2-1; TRBD1 aligns across 10 bases. The CDR3 loop spans 17 amino acids. Germline CDR1 reads SGDLS; CDR2 reads YYNGEE. Unmatched junction bases numbered 11, after V lost 4 bases and J lost 4 bases. Here the CDR3 DNA reads TGTGCCAGCAGCCCGCGAGAGGGACAGGGGATATACAATGAGCAGTTCTTC. It is translated as CASSPREGQGIYNEQFF.

As to this clonotype: At one of its ends the junction is not consistent with the germline gene, which may arise from a read error. The chain combines TRBV6-5 with TRBJ2-1; 7 nucleotides line up with TRBD1. The CDR3 runs to 13 residues. CDR1 is MNHEY, CDR2 SVGAGI, per germline. CDR3 in DNA: TGTGTCAGCAGTTATGTCAGGGGGAATGAGCAGTTCTTC. This translates into CVSSYVRGNEQFF.

This clonotype was counted a few times. The chain recombines TRBV30 with TRBJ1-2; possibly TRBD1 for D (6 bases). Trimming removed 1 base from V and 3 bases from J, with 15 bases in between. Germline V CDR1 and CDR2: GTSNPN, SVGIG (reference sequence). CDR3 length: 15 residues. The CDR3: CAWSGGRGGDYGYTF. The DNA of the CDR3 is TGTGCCTGGAGTGGGGGTAGGGGGGGTGACTATGGCTACACCTTC. Based on the CDR3 plus reference TRBV30 and TRBJ1-2, the full variable domain is SQTIHQWPATLVQPVGSPLSLECTVEGTSNPNLYWYRQAAGRGLQLLFYSVGIGQISSEVPQNLSASRPQDRQFILSSKKLLLSDSGFYLCAWSGGRGGDYGYTFGSGTRLTVV.

At least ten counts were recorded for this clonotype. V gene TRBV18 combines with J gene TRBJ2-5; 9 bases line up with TRBD2. Per the germline V gene, CDR1 is KGHSH and CDR2 is LQKENI. Unmatched junction bases numbered 5, after V lost 1 base and J lost 5 bases. The CDR3 loop spans 15 amino acids. CDR3 DNA: TGTGCCAGCTCACCACTAGCGGGAGTGTTCGAGACCCAGTACTTC. Its translation is CASSPLAGVFETQYF.

To note about this clonotype: Compared with germline, one end of the junction differs, possibly owing to a read error. The chain joins TRBV5-1 to TRBJ2-3, with 8 bases matching TRBD1. This CDR3 region has 17 residues. The germline V gene encodes CDR1 SGHRS and CDR2 YFSETQ. Here the CDR3 reads CASSGEETGESTDTQYF. DNA for the CDR3: TGTGCCAGCAGCGGAGAGGAGACAGGGGAAAGCACAGATACGCAGTATTTT.

As concerns this clonotype: The junction and the germline gene differ at one end; a read error may be behind it. The chain combines TRBV6-9 with TRBJ2-5; D remains unclear. The CDR3 is 15 residues long. CDR1 MNHGY and CDR2 SVAAGI come from the germline V gene. The CDR3 sequence: CAGRLQLYTKETQYF. Written as DNA, the CDR3 is TGTGCCGGCAGATTACAGCTTTACACCAAAGAGACCCAGTACTTC.